The clone carrying this T cell receptor (beta chain) was counted only a few times. Germline CDR1 and CDR2: MGHRA and YSYEKL. The V and J ends lost 0 bases and 4 bases respectively, with 7 bases between them. This CDR3 is built from 14 residues. These data come from a study of T cells after yellow fever vaccination. MiXCR, run by TCRdb on the 5' RACE reads, gives a single entry per CDR3 protein. Here the sample spans about 340,000 distinct CDR3 sequences, roughly an eighth being singletons. The sequence came from a man between 18 and 29 years old who received the YFV17D yellow fever vaccine. The material was CD4+ T cells sorted from PBMCs, obtained 15 days after the yellow fever booster vaccination. V and J are TRBV4-1 and TRBJ2-1; no firm D call. DNA of the CDR3: TGCGCCAGCAGCCAAGAACCTTTATACAATGAGCAGTTCTTC. This translates into CASSQEPLYNEQFF.